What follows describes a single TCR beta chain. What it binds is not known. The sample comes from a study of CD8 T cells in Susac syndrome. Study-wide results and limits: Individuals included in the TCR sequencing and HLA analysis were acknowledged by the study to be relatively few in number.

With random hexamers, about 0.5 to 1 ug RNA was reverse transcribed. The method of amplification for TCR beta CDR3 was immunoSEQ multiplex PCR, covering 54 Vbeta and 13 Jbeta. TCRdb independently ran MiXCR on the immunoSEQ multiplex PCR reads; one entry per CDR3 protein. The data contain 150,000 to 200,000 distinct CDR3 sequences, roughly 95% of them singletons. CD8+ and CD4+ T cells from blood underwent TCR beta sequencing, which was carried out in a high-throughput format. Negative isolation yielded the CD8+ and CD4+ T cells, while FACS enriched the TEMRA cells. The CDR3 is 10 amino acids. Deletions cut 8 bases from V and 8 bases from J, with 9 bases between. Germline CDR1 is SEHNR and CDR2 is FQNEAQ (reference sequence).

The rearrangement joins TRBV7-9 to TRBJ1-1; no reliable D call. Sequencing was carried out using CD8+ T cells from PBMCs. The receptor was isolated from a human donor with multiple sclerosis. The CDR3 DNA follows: TGTGCCAGCCCACCCGAGGAAGCTTTCTTT. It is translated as CASPPEEAFF.